This note documents a single T cell receptor beta chain sequence. The CDR3 extends over 13 amino acids. With V trimmed by 6 bases and J by 4 bases, 6 bases remained unmatched. Germline V gives CDR1 MDHEN, CDR2 SYDVKM. The data were obtained in a study of control samples from healthy donors and cancer patients. Measured with immunoSEQ multiplex PCR; TCRdb has only the in-frame clones, and not every one. Among fewer than 200,000 clones listed, 90% were seen once. The V gene is TRBV28, the J gene TRBJ2-7; 7 bases align to TRBD1. The sample taken for sequencing was blood. This sequence originates from a woman aged 45-60 years in good health. The CDR3: CASSPTGTYEQYF. The CDR3 bases are TGTGCCAGCAGCCCGACAGGGACGTACGAGCAGTACTTC.